This TCR beta chain stems from a study of human T cells and chemical hapten exposure. Study summary: Chiefly women, the patients showed alopecia areata, totalis or universalis.

The CDR3 has 14 residues. Germline-derived CDR1 and CDR2 are MGHRA and YSYEKL. V lost 3 bases to trimming and J lost 6 bases; unmatched junction nucleotides: 4. In TCRdb, the RACE reads were re-called with MiXCR into one record per CDR3 protein. The repertoire holds roughly 120,000 distinct CDR3 sequences, with 12% as singletons. This clonotype was observed a few times. The time point: patch test 1, 2 weeks after DPC sensitization. This sample's treatment: therapeutic diphenylcyclopropenone sensitization with weekly scalp DPC. Material: whole blood, obtained in connection with sensitization to the hapten diphenylcyclopropenone (DPC). This chain uses TRBV4-1 with TRBJ2-2; 7 nucleotides line up with TRBD1. This receptor was obtained from a woman aged 50 to 65 with alopecia areata. Some clones in this sample may be carry-over from other donors' samples. The CDR3 DNA follows: TGCGCCAGCAGCCAGACAGGGACGGCCGGGGAGCTGTTTTTT. This codes for CASSQTGTAGELFF.